A selection of T cell receptor beta chains follows, all from one sample in a study of blood T cell repertoires in COVID-19. Libraries were prepared by immunoSEQ multiplex PCR; TCRdb keeps only in-frame clonotypes and omits some of them. The table records 400,000 or so clones, about 90% of them present only once. Sequenced sample: PBMCs or T cells enriched from blood (not recorded which). All receptors come from a man in his forties in a cohort exposed to, infected with or recovered from COVID-19 (not recorded which). Both conserved end residues are trimmed from each CDR3.

TRBJ1-5 | TRBV5-1 | ASSLEGKNQPQH
TRBJ1-5 | TRBV6-1 | ASSDRTGFIQPQH
TRBJ1-1 | TRBV19 | ASSNTGPFEAF
TRBJ2-1 | TRBV27 | ASSFLGTYNEQF
TRBJ2-3 | TRBV7-2 | ASSHFRDRGFSDTQY
TRBJ2-7 | TRBV28 | ASSPISQRDSLNYEQY
TRBJ1-6 | TRBV6-5 | ASSRPDRVHSPLH
TRBJ1-1 | TRBV4-1 | ASSQVSGLRKAF
TRBJ2-5 | TRBV3-1/TRBV3-2 | ASSQGTGQETQY
TRBJ1-5 | TRBV21-1 | ASSKLTLTDRAQPQH
TRBJ2-3 | TRBV3-1/TRBV3-2 | ASSPVDRTDTQY
TRBJ1-1 | TRBV19 | ASSLPRTGHLNTEAF
TRBJ1-2 | TRBV28 | ASTKQGFNYGYT
TRBJ2-1 | TRBV24-1 | ATRYRDSPNYEQF
TRBJ1-6 | TRBV6-1 | ASSEGKQLSLH
TRBJ1-1 | TRBV25-1 | ASTKQGNTEAF
TRBJ1-5 | TRBV19 | ASSPGHLQPQH
TRBJ1-1 | TRBV19 | ASRRAATSNTEAF
TRBJ1-1 | TRBV4-2 | ASSQSNRNTEAF
TRBJ2-1 | TRBV5-1 | ASSRGLEGYNEQF
TRBJ1-5 | TRBV6-5 | ASSYDRGQPQH
TRBJ1-2 | TRBV20-1 | SAWTVRYT
TRBJ2-1 | TRBV9 | ASSVDVRDSYNEQF
TRBJ2-2 | TRBV24-1 | ATSQGRNTGELF
TRBJ2-1 | TRBV29-1 | SVSRSSGSYNEQF
TRBJ1-2 | TRBV5-6 | ASSLVSAYGYT
TRBJ2-5 | TRBV5-6 | ASSWGGQGQETQY
TRBJ2-1 | TRBV3-1/TRBV3-2 | ASSFSGTGKNEQF
TRBJ2-7 | TRBV27 | ASMGSAAEQY
TRBJ1-1 | TRBV28 | ASSPYGGGTEAF
TRBJ2-1 | TRBV5-1 | ASSFAGSRVYEQF
TRBJ1-6 | TRBV6-5 | ASSYSMGSNSPLH
TRBJ1-1 | TRBV28 | ASSSQGARTEAF
TRBJ1-4 | TRBV9 | ASSSGQANEKLF
TRBJ2-6 | TRBV12-5 | ASGLVQGAHGANVLT
TRBJ2-1 | TRBV21-1 | ASSKAVWRGQF
TRBJ1-2 | TRBV18 | ASSPPNLQGEGYGYT
TRBJ2-6 | TRBV27 | ASSPEIEQGSGANVLT
TRBJ2-7 | TRBV27 | ASAPGSKYEQY
TRBJ1-5 | TRBV7-2 | ASSSGGSSNQPQH
TRBJ2-1 | TRBV10-3 | AISLNSGRKGEQF
TRBJ2-2 | TRBV2 | ASSDEVTGELF
TRBJ2-3 | TRBV24-1 | ATSDPYGSGRTDTQY
TRBJ1-4 | TRBV28 | ASSQAQGANEKLF
TRBJ1-2 | TRBV25-1 | ASSTGGDGYT
TRBJ2-1 | TRBV7-9 | AGKTGGGSYNEQF
TRBJ1-1 | TRBV5-8 | ASSGGQGGFPEAF
TRBJ1-3 | TRBV4-2 | ASSQEAVGTRGNTIY
TRBJ1-1 | TRBV29-1 | SVRDTNTEAF
TRBJ2-2 | TRBV5-8 | ASSFRQLNTGELF
TRBJ2-7 | TRBV30 | AWWAGGPDEQY
TRBJ2-6 | TRBV25-1 | ASREAGANVLT
TRBJ1-1 | TRBV2 | ASRDRGNTEAF
TRBJ1-1 | TRBV6-5 | ASRDLIFSESEAF
TRBJ2-5 | TRBV6-4 | ASSQTFGETQY
TRBJ2-5 | TRBV27 | ASSLTYQETQY
TRBJ1-6 | TRBV9 | ASSGGQVPYNSPLH
TRBJ1-4 | TRBV9 | ASSVVGGPNEKLF
TRBJ1-3 | TRBV7-2 | ASSSSRGFGNTIY